The 32 T cell receptor beta chains in this list originate from one sample, sequenced in a study of shared clonotypes between healthy human individuals (dated by TCRdb to between 2020 and 2021). Libraries were prepared through the immunoSEQ multiplex PCR assay. The clones in this table, taken by TCRdb from immuneACCESS, are in-frame only. Not every clone is retained; where verified, under half of the shortfall comes from an unresolved V gene, and the cause of the rest is unknown. This sample is represented by 2.5 million or so clones; more than 80% of them were singletons. About 0.13% of the sample is in the top ten clones. The sequencing sample was made of naive CD4+ T cells sorted from blood. Interpreted using the paper, the cell subset or site label stands for: CD45RA+ positively selected. These receptor sequences come from a man between 18 and 35 years old in good health.

The count of this clone is one. This rearrangement joins TRBV9 to TRBJ2-3; TRBD1 agrees at 9 bases. Trimming cost V 0 bases and J 0 bases; bases outside gene matches: 2. The CDR3 covers 16 residues. CDR1 and CDR2 (germline): SGDLS, YYNGEE. This chain's CDR3 is CASSVAGQGSTDTQYF. Here the CDR3 DNA reads TGTGCCAGCAGCGTAGCGGGACAGGGAAGCACAGATACGCAGTATTTT.

This clone was seen just once. The chain combines TRBV9 with TRBJ2-1; weak D call: TRBD2 (7 bases). The germline gives CDR1 SGDLS, CDR2 YYNGEE. Trimming shortened V by 3 bases and J by 0 bases, and 13 bases separated the two germline ends. This CDR3 comprises 16 residues. The CDR3 sequence: CASSAEGGSSYNEQFF. DNA of the CDR3: TGTGCCAGCAGCGCCGAGGGGGGGAGCTCCTACAATGAGCAGTTCTTC.

In regard to this clone: The junction differs from germline at one of its ends, possibly a read error. The chain links TRBV2 to TRBJ1-2; no clear D gene. Germline-derived CDR1 and CDR2 are SNHLY and FYNNEI. This CDR3 is 15 amino acids long. CDR3 nucleotides: TGTGCCAGCACTGAAGGTCCTTTGGGGTACTATGGCTACACCTTC. Translation gives CASTEGPLGYYGYTF. Drawing the rest from reference TRBV2 and TRBJ1-2, the complete variable domain is EPEVTQTPSHQVTQMGQEVILRCVPISNHLYFYWYRQILGQKVEFLVSFYNNEISEKSEIFDDQFSVERPDGSNFTLKIRSTKLEDSAMYFCASTEGPLGYYGYTFGSGTRLTVV.

Notes on this clone: Other DNA sequences in the sample encode the same CDR3. V and J are TRBV11-2 and TRBJ1-2; the D is unclear. This CDR3 is 14 amino acids long. With 1 base removed from V and 4 bases from J, the gap between germline ends came to 10 bases. Germline V gene data show CDR1 as SGHAT and CDR2 as FQNNGV. DNA of the CDR3: TGTGCCAGCAGCTTAGTGGCGGGTTCCTATGGCTACACCTTC. Translating it yields CASSLVAGSYGYTF.

The chain combines TRBV5-1 with TRBJ1-4, with TRBD1 as a possible D gene (6 bases). The V gene lost 4 bases and the J gene lost 5 bases, with 12 bases spanning the gap. This CDR3 spans 14 amino acids. CDR1 and CDR2 (germline): SGHRS, YFSETQ. The CDR3 DNA reads as TGCGCCAGCAGCGAGGACAGTACCAATGAAAAACTGTTTTTT. Encoded protein: CASSEDSTNEKLFF. The full variable domain, rest sourced from reference TRBV5-1 and TRBJ1-4, is KAGVTQTPRYLIKTRGQQVTLSCSPISGHRSVSWYQQTPGQGLQFLFEYFSETQRNKGNFPGRFSGRQFSNSRSEMNVSTLELGDSALYLCASSEDSTNEKLFFGSGTQLSVL.

The CDR3 loop is CASSLRAAYEQYF. The CDR3 DNA reads as TGTGCCAGCAGCCTTAGGGCAGCCTACGAGCAGTACTTC. The chain has TRBV11-2 and TRBJ2-7; D uncertain. The V gene lost 5 bases and the J gene lost 2 bases, with 10 bases spanning the gap. This CDR3 has 13 residues. The germline V gene has CDR1 SGHAT and CDR2 FQNNGV.

The chain is built from TRBV5-1 and TRBJ1-2, with D tentatively TRBD1 (5 bases). The CDR3 runs to 15 residues. Trimming removed 1 base at V and 7 bases at J, with 17 bases between. Germline V gene sequence: CDR1 SGHRS, CDR2 YFSETQ. CDR3 sequence reads: CASSLRQGPMSGYTF. CDR3 DNA sequence: TGCGCCAGCAGCTTGAGGCAGGGCCCGATGAGTGGCTACACCTTC.

The genes are TRBV5-5 and TRBJ1-5; no definite D call. The germline CDR1 and CDR2 sequences are SGHKS and YYEKEE (reference sequence). V lost 0 bases and J lost 4, with 11 bases in between. The CDR3 has 15 amino acids. The CDR3 here is CASSLEVLGNQPQHF. CDR3 sequence (DNA): TGTGCCAGCAGCTTGGAGGTCCTAGGGAATCAGCCCCAGCATTTT.

The V and J genes are TRBV4-3 and TRBJ2-7, with D possibly TRBD1 on 5 matching bases. The length of the CDR3 is 13 residues. The V and J ends lost 3 bases and 2 bases respectively, with 8 bases between them. Looked up from germline, CDR1 is LGHNA and CDR2 is YSLEER. The CDR3 DNA is TGCGCCAGCAGCCAGGGGCCTACCTACGAGCAGTACTTC. This translates into CASSQGPTYEQYF.

This chain uses TRBV7-4 with TRBJ1-2, with D unclear. The CDR3 runs 16 residues. Trimming shortened V by 0 bases and J by 6 bases, and 17 bases separated the two germline ends. Germline CDR1 is SGHVT and CDR2 is SQSDAQ. The CDR3 DNA follows: TGTGCCAGCAGCTTAGCTTACGGTGGCAGTGAGAATGGCTACACCTTC. Its translation is CASSLAYGGSENGYTF.

The V call is TRBV5-8, the J call TRBJ2-5, with TRBD1 matching over 8 bases. The CDR3 is made up of 15 amino acids. V gave up 3 bases and J gave up 5 bases; unmatched junction bases: 9. CDR1 SGHTS and CDR2 YDEGEE come from the germline V gene. The DNA for the CDR3 is TGTGCCAGCAGCTCAGGGGACAGGTCGAAGGAGACCCAGTACTTC. This encodes CASSSGDRSKETQYF.

As to this clone: The identical CDR3 is also encoded by other nucleotide sequences in the sample. The J gene is TRBJ2-5, the V gene TRBV11-2; D is uncertain. This CDR3 has 12 amino acids. Trimming took off 1 base at V and 4 bases at J, with 4 bases between the two ends. Germline CDR1 is SGHAT and CDR2 is FQNNGV. The CDR3 bases are TGTGCCAGCAGCTTAGTGAGAGAGACCCAGTACTTC. Protein sequence: CASSLVRETQYF. Combining the CDR3 with reference TRBV11-2 and TRBJ2-5 gives the whole variable domain EAGVAQSPRYKIIEKRQSVAFWCNPISGHATLYWYQQILGQGPKLLIQFQNNGVVDDSQLPKDRFSAERLKGVDSTLKIQPAKLEDSAVYLCASSLVRETQYFGPGTRLLVL.

The chain couples TRBV5-4 to TRBJ1-2; D unclear. CDR3 size: 14 residues. CDR1 is SGHNT and CDR2 is YYREEE in the germline V gene (reference sequence). The ends were cut back, 3 bases at V and 2 bases at J, with 11 bases in the middle. CDR3 sequence (DNA): TGTGCCAGCAGCTCGAAAACTGGAAACTATGGCTACACCTTC. Its translation: CASSSKTGNYGYTF.

The CDR3 loop reads CASSSGGLIKRYF. The CDR3 DNA follows: TGTGCCAGCAGCTCAGGAGGCCTCATTAAAAGGTATTTT. J is TRBJ2-3 and V is TRBV11-2; D is possibly TRBD2 (5 bases). CDR1 and CDR2 (germline): SGHAT, FQNNGV. V lost 4 bases and J 14 bases, leaving 19 bases between the germline ends. The CDR3 has 13 residues. Full variable domain (missing parts from reference TRBV11-2 and TRBJ2-3): EAGVAQSPRYKIIEKRQSVAFWCNPISGHATLYWYQQILGQGPKLLIQFQNNGVVDDSQLPKDRFSAERLKGVDSTLKIQPAKLEDSAVYLCASSSGGLIKRYFGPGTRLTVL.

V and J are TRBV5-4 and TRBJ2-7; TRBD2 aligns across 9 bases. CDR1 is SGHNT and CDR2 is YYREEE in the germline V gene (reference sequence). The trim removed 4 bases at V and 1 base at J, leaving 6 bases unmatched. The CDR3 extends over 15 amino acids. The CDR3 here is CASSPGLATSYEQYF. DNA of the CDR3: TGTGCCAGCAGCCCCGGACTAGCGACTTCCTACGAGCAGTACTTC.

The chain links TRBV7-2 to TRBJ1-1; no firm D call. The CDR3 has 16 residues. Trimming pared 1 base from V and 0 bases from J, leaving 12 bases between. The germline V gene has CDR1 SGHTA and CDR2 FQGNSA. The CDR3 nucleotides are TGTGCCAGCAGCTTAGGTTTGGGAGGGATGAACACTGAAGCTTTCTTT. Its protein is CASSLGLGGMNTEAFF.

The genes are TRBV27 and TRBJ2-2, with D possibly being TRBD2 (6 bases). Germline CDR1 MNHEY, CDR2 SMNVEV (reference sequence). The CDR3 is made up of 14 amino acids. Between the trimmed V and J ends, which lost 3 bases and 6 bases, there was a span of 11 bases. The CDR3 region has the DNA TGTGCCAGCAGTTTTGGGCGGGATTCCGGGGAGCTGTTTTTT. Its translation is CASSFGRDSGELFF.

The rearrangement uses TRBV19 and TRBJ2-2, with D possibly matching TRBD2 (5 bases). This CDR3 comprises 14 residues. Trimming took 8 bases from V and 1 from J, leaving 11 bases between them. Germline V gene lookup returns CDR1 LNHDA and CDR2 SQIVND (reference sequence). This chain's CDR3 is CASAGRVNTGELFF. CDR3 DNA: TGTGCCAGTGCTGGGCGGGTGAACACCGGGGAGCTGTTTTTT.

V usage is TRBV10-1 and J usage is TRBJ1-5; D remains unclear. Germline V gene lookup returns CDR1 WNHNN and CDR2 SYGVQD (reference sequence). The CDR3 loop spans 9 amino acids. The V gene lost 7 bases and the J gene lost 10 bases, with 5 bases spanning the gap. The CDR3 reads CASKAPQHF. The DNA for the CDR3 is TGCGCCAGCAAAGCCCCCCAGCATTTT.

V usage is TRBV5-4 and J usage is TRBJ2-1, with 8 bases fitting TRBD2. After removal of 4 bases from V and 8 bases from J, the junction contained 14 bases not matched to a gene. Per the germline V gene, CDR1 is SGHNT and CDR2 is YYREEE (reference sequence). The length of the CDR3 is 16 residues. The CDR3 DNA is TGTGCCAGCAGCCCCGGGGCTGGGACTAGTGCATATGAGCAGTTCTTC. Its translation: CASSPGAGTSAYEQFF.

The chain combines TRBV27 with TRBJ1-1, with no clear D. The CDR3 totals 14 residues. CDR1 and CDR2 from the germline V gene are MNHEY and SMNVEV (reference sequence). Trimming pared 2 bases from V and 2 bases from J, leaving 9 bases between. The CDR3 DNA follows: TGTGCCAGCAGTTTACGGTCAACAAACACTGAAGCTTTCTTT. Translation: CASSLRSTNTEAFF.

This sequence joins TRBV6-6 and TRBJ1-2, with a weak D call TRBD1 (5 bases). The CDR3 runs to 15 residues. The germline V gene encodes CDR1 MNHNY and CDR2 SVGAGI (reference sequence). V was shortened by 5 bases and J by 0 bases, with 13 bases between the two germline ends. The CDR3 region has the DNA TGTGCCAGCAGTCCCCGACAGAACACTAACTATGGCTACACCTTC. Its translation: CASSPRQNTNYGYTF.

The chain has TRBV5-1 and TRBJ2-1, with 9 positions matching TRBD1. V lost 3 bases and J lost 4; bases outside the gene matches: 5. This CDR3 comprises 15 residues. Germline-derived CDR1 and CDR2 are SGHRS and YFSETQ. The CDR3 is CASSSAGTGYNEQFF. CDR3 bases: TGCGCCAGCAGCTCGGCCGGGACAGGGTACAATGAGCAGTTCTTC.

In DNA, the CDR3 is TGTGCCAGCAGCTTAGTCCCCGCCTTACAGGGTTGGGATTCACCCCTCCACTTT. Amino acid sequence: CASSLVPALQGWDSPLHF. The chain employs TRBV7-2 and TRBJ1-6, with D maybe TRBD1 (6 bases). Trimming removed 1 base at V and 8 bases at J, with 21 bases between. Looked up from germline, CDR1 is SGHTA and CDR2 is FQGNSA. The CDR3 contains 18 residues.

This rearrangement joins TRBV5-6 to TRBJ2-1; 13 nucleotides line up with TRBD2. This CDR3 is 15 amino acids long. V lost 4 bases to trimming and J lost 4 bases; unmatched junction nucleotides: 2. Germline CDR1 SGHDT, CDR2 YYEEEE. For the CDR3, the DNA is TGTGCCAGCAGCCGGGGACTAGCGGGGTACAATGAGCAGTTCTTC. Residues: CASSRGLAGYNEQFF. Full variable domain (remainder filled in from reference TRBV5-6 and TRBJ2-1): DAGVTQSPTHLIKTRGQQVTLRCSPKSGHDTVSWYQQALGQGPQFIFQYYEEEERQRGNFPDRFSGHQFPNYSSELNVNALLLGDSALYLCASSRGLAGYNEQFFGPGTRLTVL.

This clone was seen once. The gene calls are TRBV19 and TRBJ2-1; TRBD1 aligns across 10 bases. The CDR3 spans 22 residues. The ends lost 3 bases at V and 4 bases at J; junction bases unmatched: 24. Germline CDR1 reads LNHDA; CDR2 reads SQIVND (reference sequence). The DNA for the CDR3 is TGTGCCAGTAGTATCTCTACAAGGGGGACAGGGGAATATCTTAGGTTATACAATGAGCAGTTCTTC. Protein: CASSISTRGTGEYLRLYNEQFF. The whole variable domain, remainder taken from reference TRBV19 and TRBJ2-1, is DGGITQSPKYLFRKEGQNVTLSCEQNLNHDAMYWYRQDPGQGLRLIYYSQIVNDFQKGDIAEGYSVSREKKESFPLTVTSAQKNPTAFYLCASSISTRGTGEYLRLYNEQFFGPGTRLTVL.

This chain links TRBV29-1 with TRBJ1-4; D not certain. CDR3 size: 13 residues. The V end was cut by 6 bases, the J end by 10 bases, with 18 bases between. CDR1 and CDR2 (germline): SQVTM, ANQGSEA. The CDR3 loop reads CSVGGLFEGKLFF. The CDR3 DNA sequence: TGCAGCGTGGGAGGACTTTTTGAGGGAAAACTGTTTTTT.

The rearrangement links TRBV29-1 to TRBJ1-1; D remains unclear. Trimming shortened V by 5 bases and J by 4 bases, and 11 bases separated the two germline ends. CDR1 and CDR2 (germline): SQVTM, ANQGSEA. The CDR3 sequence is 12 residues long. This CDR3 reads CSVLKEGTEAFF. In DNA form, the CDR3 reads TGCAGCGTTTTAAAAGAGGGCACTGAAGCTTTCTTT.

The gene calls are TRBV19 and TRBJ2-2, with 9 bases lining up with TRBD2. The CDR3 sequence is 14 residues long. After removal of 5 bases from V and 6 bases from J, the junction contained 4 bases not matched to a gene. The germline CDR1 and CDR2 sequences are LNHDA and SQIVND (reference sequence). The CDR3 protein is CASSPRLAAGELFF. Written as DNA, the CDR3 is TGTGCCAGTAGTCCTAGACTAGCGGCCGGGGAGCTGTTTTTT. Complete variable domain (other parts from reference TRBV19 and TRBJ2-2): DGGITQSPKYLFRKEGQNVTLSCEQNLNHDAMYWYRQDPGQGLRLIYYSQIVNDFQKGDIAEGYSVSREKKESFPLTVTSAQKNPTAFYLCASSPRLAAGELFFGEGSRLTVL.

The chain combines TRBV30 with TRBJ1-1; no reliable D call. The ends were cut back, 2 bases at V and 2 bases at J, with 9 bases in the middle. CDR3 size: 13 residues. Germline loops: CDR1 GTSNPN, CDR2 SVGIG (reference sequence). The CDR3 coding sequence is TGTGCCTGGAGTAGGAACGTAAACACTGAAGCTTTCTTT. Its protein product is CAWSRNVNTEAFF.

The chain carries TRBV7-2 and TRBJ1-1, with D possibly TRBD1 on 6 matching bases. V dropped 5 bases and J dropped 0 bases, with 10 bases sitting between them. The CDR3 spans 14 residues. The germline V gene has CDR1 SGHTA and CDR2 FQGNSA. In DNA, the CDR3 is TGTGCCAGCAGCCCGGGACACTTGAACACTGAAGCTTTCTTT. It yields the protein CASSPGHLNTEAFF.

The genes are TRBV5-1 and TRBJ1-4, with 7 bases identical to TRBD1. The germline V gene encodes CDR1 SGHRS and CDR2 YFSETQ. The CDR3 is 15 amino acids. Losses at the gene ends were 2 bases for V and 4 bases for J; bases not matched to a gene: 5. The CDR3 nucleotides read TGCGCCAGCAGCTTAGGGGGGACAGTTAATGAAAAACTGTTTTTT. This sequence encodes CASSLGGTVNEKLFF.